The 2 T cell receptor beta chains below all came from one sample that was sequenced in a study of cytomegalovirus exposure and HLA in healthy donors (dated by TCRdb to about 2017). Library preparation employed the immunoSEQ multiplex PCR assay. For the multiplex PCR, a mixture combining 60 forward primers for TCR Vbeta segments and 13 reverse primers for TCR Jbeta segments was used. Held by TCRdb, this immuneACCESS table contains in-frame sequences only and omits some clones. Under half of the omission traces to an unresolved V gene where checked; the cause of the rest is unknown. The sample table contains 130,000 to 150,000 clones; only one count was recorded for 60% to 80% of them. Of the sample, about 6.7% falls within the top ten clones. Source material: PBMCs. These receptors originate from a woman aged 40 to 50 in good health and CMV-seropositive.

This chain joins TRBV28 and TRBJ2-5, with TRBD1 as a possible D gene (6 bases). CDR1 and CDR2 (germline): MDHEN, SYDVKM. The V and J ends lost 8 bases and 6 bases respectively, with 13 bases between them. The CDR3 is 12 residues long. The CDR3 nucleotides are TGTGCCAGCTGGACAGATCGAAAGACCCAGTACTTC. This translates into CASWTDRKTQYF. The complete variable domain, with remaining parts taken from reference TRBV28 and TRBJ2-5, reads DVKVTQSSRYLVKRTGEKVFLECVQDMDHENMFWYRQDPGLGLRLIYFSYDVKMKEKGDIPEGYSVSREKKERFSLILESASTNQTSMYLCASWTDRKTQYFGPGTRLLVL.

The chain is built from TRBV10-3 and TRBJ1-1; 11 bases map to TRBD1. The V gene end was trimmed by 6 bases and the J gene end by 8 bases; junction bases not matched to a gene: 2. The CDR3 is made up of 12 amino acids. Germline V lookup: CDR1 ENHRY, CDR2 SYGVKD. The CDR3 nucleotides are TGTGCCATCAGGGGGACAGGGGGAGAAGCTTTCTTT. Its translation: CAIRGTGGEAFF.